These 15 T cell receptor beta chains were sequenced from one sample in a study of T cell repertoires in cytomegalovirus infection. TCRdb reprocessed the reads via MiXCR and lists one record per CDR3 protein. The sample includes around 250,000 distinct CDR3 sequences, about a sixth of them seen just once. The specimen was CD8+ T cells from PBMCs. Receptors were obtained from a human donor in good health (CMV status not recorded). Some clones in this sample may be carry-over from other donors' samples.

V gene TRBV19 combines with J gene TRBJ2-4; no clear D. V lost 7 bases to trimming and J lost 3 bases, with 19 bases between them. The CDR3 spans 16 residues. The V gene's germline CDR1 is LNHDA and CDR2 SQIVND (reference sequence). The CDR3 reads CASNSIRGEGKNIQYF. The DNA of the CDR3 is TGTGCCAGTAATAGCATTCGTGGGGAAGGCAAAAACATTCAGTACTTC.

This clonotype was picked up many times. In DNA, the CDR3 is TGTGCCAGTAGTATACAAGCGGGGGAGTACAATGAGCAGTTCTTC. Encoded protein: CASSIQAGEYNEQFF. The rearrangement uses TRBV19 and TRBJ2-1; 8 nucleotides line up with TRBD2. Per germline, CDR1 LNHDA and CDR2 SQIVND (reference sequence). Losses at the gene ends were 2 bases for V and 4 bases for J; bases not matched to a gene: 4. The CDR3 sequence is 15 residues long.

The rearrangement joins TRBV25-1 to TRBJ2-7; tentatively, D is TRBD2 (6 bases). In germline, CDR1 is MGHDK, CDR2 SYGVNS. V gave up 6 bases and J gave up 6 bases, with 24 bases separating them. This CDR3 contains 16 residues. CDR3 nucleotides: TGTGCCAGCAGGCCTAATCGGGACTCGCTTTCTAGCGAGCAGTACTTC. It translates to CASRPNRDSLSSEQYF.

This clonotype was detected only a few times. The rearrangement uses TRBV9 and TRBJ1-1; TRBD1 matches 7 bases. The germline V gene has CDR1 SGDLS and CDR2 YYNGEE. This CDR3 is 15 amino acids long. V was pared by 4 bases and J by 2 bases, with 8 bases of the junction left unmatched. The CDR3 DNA sequence: TGTGCCAGCAGCAACCACAGGGGCCAAAACACTGAAGCTTTCTTT. It translates to CASSNHRGQNTEAFF.

At least ten counts were recorded for this clonotype. The chain links TRBV7-9 to TRBJ1-5, with D possibly matching TRBD1 (6 bases). CDR1 and CDR2 from the germline V gene are SEHNR and FQNEAQ (reference sequence). This CDR3 is 13 amino acids long. Trimming removed 4 bases from V and 3 bases from J, with 7 bases in between. The DNA of the CDR3 is TGTGCCAGCAGCTACAGGGACAATCAGCCCCAGCATTTT. This translates into CASSYRDNQPQHF.

The J gene is TRBJ2-1, the V gene TRBV12-3 or TRBV12-4, with D tentatively TRBD1 (7 bases). V was clipped by 8 bases and J by 8 bases, with 13 bases between them. The CDR3 is 12 amino acids. CDR3 loop: CASEIRGDEQFF. As DNA, the CDR3 is TGTGCCAGCGAGATCAGGGGGGATGAGCAGTTCTTC.

The sample holds one count of this clonotype. The chain joins TRBV12-3 or TRBV12-4 to TRBJ2-7, with D unclear. V gave up 0 bases and J gave up 6 bases, with 3 bases separating them. There are 11 residues in the CDR3. CDR3 region: CASSLAREQYF. CDR3 in DNA: TGTGCCAGCAGTTTAGCTCGCGAGCAGTACTTC.

Many counts were recorded for this clonotype. The V gene is TRBV28, the J gene TRBJ2-1, with D possibly matching TRBD1 (6 bases). Germline lookup yields CDR1 MDHEN and CDR2 SYDVKM. Trimming left V 5 bases short and J 6 bases short, with 8 bases between. The CDR3 is 12 residues long. This chain's CDR3 is CASSQQGNEQFF. CDR3 coding DNA: TGTGCCAGCAGTCAACAGGGCAATGAGCAGTTCTTC.

This clonotype occurred many times. This chain links TRBV6-2 or TRBV6-3 with TRBJ2-5, with D perhaps TRBD1 or TRBD2 (5 bases each). V lost 4 bases, J lost 0 bases, and 15 bases lay in between. CDR1 MNHEY and CDR2 SVGEGT come from the germline V gene. CDR3 length: 16 residues. The CDR3 bases are TGTGCCAGCAGTTCTGGGACCGTGGGACACCAAGAGACCCAGTACTTC. Protein sequence: CASSSGTVGHQETQYF.

This clonotype was picked up a small number of times. The chain carries TRBV20-1 and TRBJ2-7; the D call may be TRBD1 or TRBD2 (6 bases each). This CDR3 spans 13 amino acids. Germline assignment: CDR1 DFQATT and CDR2 SNEGSKA (reference sequence). V was shortened by 5 bases and J by 1 base, with 12 bases between the two germline ends. DNA of the CDR3: TGCAGTGCTGGTACGGGGGCGTCCTACGAGCAGTACTTC. Residues: CSAGTGASYEQYF.

This clonotype came up many times. The chain links TRBV14 to TRBJ1-5; D not resolved. This CDR3 has 14 amino acids. Trimming took 1 base from V and 0 from J, leaving 4 bases between them. The germline V gene encodes CDR1 SGHDN and CDR2 FVKESK. The CDR3 coding sequence is TGTGCCAGCAGCCAAGGCGATAGCAATCAGCCCCAGCATTTT. It yields the protein CASSQGDSNQPQHF.

This clonotype has a handful of counts. This chain joins TRBV27 and TRBJ1-1, with D hard to call. This CDR3 comprises 13 residues. Trimming stripped 3 bases from V and 6 bases from J, with 11 bases between. Germline V gives CDR1 MNHEY, CDR2 SMNVEV (reference sequence). This chain's CDR3 is CASSFGVSAEAFF. As DNA, the CDR3 is TGTGCCAGCAGTTTCGGGGTATCCGCTGAAGCTTTCTTT.

J is TRBJ1-6 and V is TRBV28; 8 bases fit TRBD1. The CDR3 is 14 residues long. Germline CDR1 MDHEN, CDR2 SYDVKM. V gave up 6 bases and J gave up 9 bases; unmatched junction bases: 7. The CDR3, as DNA: TGTGCCAGCAGGGCGGGACAGGCTCGTTCACCCCTCCACTTT. This encodes CASRAGQARSPLHF.

The sample holds a few counts of this clonotype. The chain couples TRBV9 to TRBJ2-1; maybe TRBD1 (6 bases). Germline values: CDR1 SGDLS, CDR2 YYNGEE. The V end lost 0 bases, the J end lost 1 base, and 8 bases lay between the germline ends. CDR3 size: 15 residues. The CDR3 DNA reads as TGTGCCAGCAGCGTAGTCCAGGGGTCCTACAATGAGCAGTTCTTC. Translation gives CASSVVQGSYNEQFF. The entire variable domain, with the rest obtained from reference TRBV9 and TRBJ2-1, is as follows: DSGVTQTPKHLITATGQRVTLRCSPRSGDLSVYWYQQSLDQGLQFLIQYYNGEERAKGNILERFSAQQFPDLHSELNLSSLELGDSALYFCASSVVQGSYNEQFFGPGTRLTVL.

This clonotype showed up just a few times. The chain recombines TRBV19 with TRBJ2-7; 7 nucleotides agree with TRBD1. Germline V gene lookup returns CDR1 LNHDA and CDR2 SQIVND (reference sequence). This CDR3 is built from 15 residues. J gave up 4 bases and V 5 bases, and 11 bases lay outside the gene matches. The CDR3 coding sequence is TGTGCCAGTAGTCTCCGGGACAGCCACGGGTACGAGCAGTACTTC. It specifies CASSLRDSHGYEQYF.